This entry concerns a single TCR beta chain. This specimen comes from a study of cytomegalovirus exposure and HLA in healthy donors. The V and J ends lost 2 bases and 7 bases respectively, with 20 bases between them. The CDR3 extends over 16 amino acids. The germline V gene encodes CDR1 SGHNT and CDR2 YENEEA. PCR was performed using 60 Vbeta and 13 Jbeta primers. Some clones are missing from TCRdb's copy, which holds only in-frame ones; the method was immunoSEQ multiplex PCR. Recorded for this sample: about 87,000 clones. This clonotype originated in a man in his forties or fifties in good health and CMV-seropositive. The chain joins TRBV11-3 to TRBJ2-5; D remains ambiguous. The sequencing input was PBMCs. The CDR3 loop reads CASSLNSPPGPWTQYF. The CDR3 nucleotides are TGTGCCAGCAGCTTAAACTCGCCCCCAGGCCCATGGACCCAGTACTTC.